A selection of T cell receptor beta chains follows, all from one sample in a study of tumor and adjacent non-tumor tissue in lung cancer. Each CDR3 protein gets one entry after TCRdb re-called the multiplex PCR reads with MiXCR. The sample consists of 40,000 or so distinct CDR3 sequences, roughly 60% of them appearing once. The sequenced sample was distant non-tumor lung tissue. The receptors come from a man in his fifties with non-small cell lung cancer. CDR3s include the opening cysteine and the closing phenylalanine or tryptophan. The order of the fields is J gene, V gene, CDR3 length, D gene, clone size, CDR3 DNA, CDR3 protein. A D gene is named only where the DNA matches it firmly. Size values are once, few and many counts, or a class for expanded clones, and some rows have none.

TRBJ1-2 TRBV28 16 . few TGTGCCAGCAGTTTTGGGGGAGCCCTAGCTAACTATGGCTACACCTTC CASSFGGALANYGYTF
TRBJ2-4 TRBV6-5 16 . once TGTGCCAGCAGTTATTCCGGAATAGGAGCCAAAAACATTCAGTACTTC CASSYSGIGAKNIQYF
TRBJ1-5 TRBV6-1 14 . . TGTGCCATCAGTGCCCGGGGACAAGACCAACCCCAGCATTTT CAISARGQDQPQHF
TRBJ1-1 TRBV11-1 13 . . TGTGCCAACAGCCCCGGGATGGGGGATGAAGCTTTCTTT CANSPGMGDEAFF
TRBJ2-3 TRBV29-1 15 . . TGTAGCGTTCGAAGAGGGGGGCGAGCTACAGATACGCAGTATTTT CSVRRGGRATDTQYF
TRBJ2-7 TRBV6-6 14 TRBD1 . TGTGCCAGTACCAAAGGACAGGGGGCCTACGAGCAGTACTTC CASTKGQGAYEQYF
TRBJ1-2 TRBV20-1 15 TRBD1 many TGCAGTGCTCCCCCGACAGGGTCTGAAGGCTATGGCTACACCTTC CSAPPTGSEGYGYTF
TRBJ2-1 TRBV10-2 11 . . TGCGTCAGCAGTGAAGGTCATGGGCAGTTCTTC CVSSEGHGQFF
TRBJ2-7 TRBV29-1 13 TRBD2 many TGCAGCGTGGGAGGGGCGGACCTCTACGAGCAGTACTTC CSVGGADLYEQYF
TRBJ1-1 TRBV12-3/TRBV12-4 15 . . TGTACCAGCCCCCCGATGGGGGGCCTCAAAGCTGAAGCTTTCTTT CTSPPMGGLKAEAFF
TRBJ2-2 TRBV6-5 15 . once TGTGCCAGCAGCAGAGTGGGAGTAGACACCGGGGAGCTTTTTTTT CASSRVGVDTGELFF
TRBJ2-7 TRBV5-1 17 . many TGCGCCAGCAGCTTTGGAGTTAACGGCCTAGGGCCCTACGAGCAGTACTTC CASSFGVNGLGPYEQYF
TRBJ2-1 TRBV2 16 . . TGTGCCAACAGCCTCGGAATAGCAGAGGGAAGGAATGAGCAGTTCTTC CANSLGIAEGRNEQFF
TRBJ1-2 TRBV20-1 15 . . TGCAATGCTACCCCCTCGGCTCTACCTAACTATGGCTACACCTTC CNATPSALPNYGYTF
TRBJ2-7 TRBV29-1 12 . many TGCAGCGCCTTGGGGCAGGTCTACGAGCAGTACTTC CSALGQVYEQYF
TRBJ2-4 TRBV2 16 TRBD2 . TGTGCCAGCAGTGGACTAGCGGGAGTGGCCAAAAACATTCAGTACTTC CASSGLAGVAKNIQYF
TRBJ2-7 TRBV6-1 15 TRBD2 many TGTGCCAGCAGTGAAAGGATAGCGGGACCCTACGAGCAGTACTTC CASSERIAGPYEQYF
TRBJ1-4 TRBV10-3 14 TRBD1 many TGTGCCATCAGAGGACAGGGACCTAATGAAAAACTGTTTTTT CAIRGQGPNEKLFF
TRBJ1-1 TRBV11-1 13 . . TGTGCCAGCAGCTTGACTGGGAACACTGAAGCTTTCTTT CASSLTGNTEAFF
TRBJ2-7 TRBV10-1 13 TRBD1 . TGCGCCGGCAGTAAGCAGGGGGCCTACGAGCACTACTTC CAGSKQGAYEHYF
TRBJ2-5 TRBV11-1 14 . . TGTGCCAGCAGCTTAGGGACAGTACTGGAGACCCAGTACTTC CASSLGTVLETQYF
TRBJ1-1 TRBV12-3/TRBV12-4 15 . . TGTGCCAGCAGTGGAGGGACAAGAAGAATCACTGAAGCTTTCTTT CASSGGTRRITEAFF
TRBJ1-1 TRBV18 14 TRBD1 many TGTGCCAGCTCAGCCGGACAGGGAAAAGGTGAAGCTTTCTTT CASSAGQGKGEAFF
TRBJ1-2 TRBV20-1 16 TRBD1 few TGCAGTGCTAGACCACCCGGGACAGGGATGTCCTATGGCTACACCTTC CSARPPGTGMSYGYTF
TRBJ1-5 TRBV28 15 . few TGTGCCAGCAGTTTAGGCTACGCAGGGGTTCAGCCCCAGCATTTT CASSLGYAGVQPQHF
TRBJ2-1 TRBV11-3 15 TRBD2 medium-sized TGTGCCAGCAGCCCCGGGACTAGCGGATACAATGAGCAGTTCTTC CASSPGTSGYNEQFF
TRBJ1-3 TRBV30 15 . . TGTGCCTGGAGTGACAGGGTTTTTTCTGGAAACACCATATATTTT CAWSDRVFSGNTIYF
TRBJ2-1 TRBV28 16 TRBD2 many TGTGCCAGCAGTTTTCTGCTAGCGGGAGGTGCAGGTGAGCAGTTCTTC CASSFLLAGGAGEQFF
TRBJ2-7 TRBV10-3 12 . . TGTGCCACCCAACAGGTCGTGGGTCAGCAGTACTTC CATQQVVGQQYF
TRBJ2-7 TRBV5-1 16 TRBD1 many TGCGCCAGCAGCCTTCGATCGACAGGGGGCGCGTACGAGCAGTACTTC CASSLRSTGGAYEQYF
TRBJ1-2 TRBV6-5 13 . . TGTGCCAGCAGTTACCAGTGGGCCGTGGGCTACACCTTC CASSYQWAVGYTF
TRBJ2-3 TRBV12-3/TRBV12-4 14 . many TGTGCCAGCAGTCTATCGGACAGCACAGATACGCAGTATTTT CASSLSDSTDTQYF
TRBJ2-7 TRBV7-8 14 . once TGTGCCGGCGGCCCACGCGAGGGCCCCTACGAGCAGTACTTC CAGGPREGPYEQYF
TRBJ2-3 TRBV4-1 18 . once TGTGCCAGCAGCCAAGTAAGTCTCCGGGACCATCGCAGAGATACGCAGTATTTT CASSQVSLRDHRRDTQYF
TRBJ2-3 TRBV10-1 15 . . TGCGCCAGCAGTGATGGGGCGTCTGGCGCAGATACGCAGTATTTT CASSDGASGADTQYF
TRBJ2-7 TRBV28 15 TRBD2 medium-sized TGTGCCAGCAGTTACCCGGAGAGGCGGGAGGGCGAGCAGTACTTC CASSYPERREGEQYF
TRBJ2-1 TRBV29-1 14 . . TGCAGCGTTGAGTCCGAGACGGGAGAAAATGAGCAGTTCTTC CSVESETGENEQFF